Detailed here is one T cell receptor (beta chain). This sample is part of a study of blood T cell repertoires in COVID-19. Produced via immunoSEQ multiplex PCR; TCRdb's table is partial and in-frame only. The table has roughly 120,000 clones, roughly 92% seen once. Germline loops: CDR1 MNHEY, CDR2 SMNVEV (reference sequence). The V and J ends lost 3 bases and 9 bases, in that order; junction bases with no gene match: 12. The CDR3 runs 17 residues. This sequence was found in a man aged 50 to 59 with COVID-19, enrolled during active disease. The chain recombines TRBV27 with TRBJ2-1; 12 bases line up with TRBD2. Sequencing was performed on peripheral blood. CDR3 coding DNA: TGTGCCAGCAGTTTCCGGGGACTAGCGGGCGGGGCCGCTGAGCAGTTCTTC. This gives the protein CASSFRGLAGGAAEQFF.